The 8 T cell receptor beta chains presented below share a single source sample, sequenced in a study of cytomegalovirus exposure and HLA in healthy donors. Clones were read by immunoSEQ multiplex PCR, and TCRdb kept only the in-frame ones, dropping some. This table holds some 110,000 clones, 88% found once. What was sequenced was PBMCs. The origin of the receptors is a woman aged 18-29 years in good health and CMV-seropositive.

The chain is built from TRBV4-3 and TRBJ1-1, with 7 bases fitting TRBD1. V lost 2 bases and J lost 3; bases outside the gene matches: 6. This CDR3 region has 15 residues. CDR1 LGHNA and CDR2 YSLEER come from the germline V gene. CDR3 region: CASSQSQGVDTEAFF. As DNA, the CDR3 is TGCGCCAGCAGCCAATCTCAGGGGGTGGACACTGAAGCTTTCTTT.

The V call is TRBV28, the J call TRBJ2-5, with a possible D match to TRBD1 (5 bases). This CDR3 is built from 14 residues. The V end lost 6 bases, the J end lost 5 bases, and 16 bases lay between the germline ends. Germline CDR1 reads MDHEN; CDR2 reads SYDVKM. The CDR3 here is CASSPDSRRETQYF. As DNA, the CDR3 is TGTGCCAGCAGCCCTGACAGCCGGCGGGAGACCCAGTACTTC.

This chain connects TRBV29-1 to TRBJ1-1, with unresolved D. Germline V gene sequence: CDR1 SQVTM, CDR2 ANQGSEA. This CDR3 contains 11 residues. V lost 5 bases and J lost 6, with 10 bases in between. The CDR3 protein is CSVLGVSEAFF. The DNA of the CDR3 is TGCAGCGTTCTAGGAGTGTCTGAAGCTTTCTTT.

For the CDR3, the DNA is TGTGCCAGCAGCGAGGCAGTCTATAGCAATCAGCCCCAGCATTTT. It yields the protein CASSEAVYSNQPQHF. The chain couples TRBV5-8 to TRBJ1-5, with D unclear. CDR3 length equals 15 residues. V shed 4 bases and J shed 0 bases, with 11 bases lying between them. Germline V gene data show CDR1 as SGHTS and CDR2 as YDEGEE.

The gene calls are TRBV28 and TRBJ1-2; D is unclear. The CDR3 consists of 16 residues. Germline V gene lookup returns CDR1 MDHEN and CDR2 SYDVKM. Between the trimmed V and J ends, which lost 5 bases and 3 bases, there was a span of 19 bases. This chain's CDR3 is CASSPLLVNLDYGYTF. CDR3 sequence (DNA): TGTGCCAGCAGTCCCCTCCTAGTCAATCTCGACTATGGCTACACCTTC.

V gene TRBV4-3 combines with J gene TRBJ2-3; 11 bases fit TRBD2. Germline values: CDR1 LGHNA, CDR2 YSLEER. V lost 4 bases to trimming and J lost 1 base; unmatched junction nucleotides: 10. CDR3 length: 18 amino acids. This CDR3 reads CASSPLPLAGERTDTQYF. Here the CDR3 DNA reads TGCGCCAGCAGCCCCCTCCCACTAGCGGGGGAACGCACAGATACGCAGTATTTT.

This chain connects TRBV19 to TRBJ2-2; 8 bases map to TRBD1. Unmatched junction bases numbered 10, after V lost 1 base and J lost 6 bases. From germline, CDR1 is LNHDA and CDR2 SQIVND (reference sequence). CDR3 length: 17 amino acids. CDR3 in amino acids: CASSIASDRVVAGELFF. The CDR3 nucleotides are TGTGCCAGTAGTATAGCCTCGGACAGGGTTGTGGCCGGGGAGCTGTTTTTT.

The chain links TRBV2 to TRBJ2-1; 10 bases agree with TRBD2. The length of the CDR3 is 15 residues. J lost 5 bases, V lost 6 bases, and 7 bases had no gene match. Germline-derived CDR1 and CDR2 are SNHLY and FYNNEI. The CDR3, as DNA: TGTGCCAGCAGCGTTAGCGGGGGGCCTAACAATGAGCAGTTCTTC. It is translated as CASSVSGGPNNEQFF. Combining the CDR3 with reference TRBV2 and TRBJ2-1 gives the whole variable domain EPEVTQTPSHQVTQMGQEVILRCVPISNHLYFYWYRQILGQKVEFLVSFYNNEISEKSEIFDDQFSVERPDGSNFTLKIRSTKLEDSAMYFCASSVSGGPNNEQFFGPGTRLTVL.